A selection of T cell receptor beta chains follows, all from one sample in a study of long-term antiretroviral therapy in people with HIV. The protocol was immunoSEQ multiplex PCR, while the TCRdb copy is restricted to in-frame clones and leaves out a portion. The sample has 9,500 to 12,000 clones, around 89% seen once; the top ten hold about a fifth. Sequencing used unsorted PBMCs, obtained 0.2 years before starting antiretroviral therapy. These receptors all come from a woman aged 40 to 50 with HIV. Both conserved end residues are part of each CDR3. A D gene is named only where the DNA matches it firmly. A clone size is listed for some rows: how often the clone was seen (once, few, many), or a class if it is expanded.

length	size	V	J	D	CDR3	DNA
15	few	TRBV6-6	TRBJ2-5	-	CASSYGEASQETQYF	TGTGCCAGCAGTTACGGGGAGGCTTCCCAAGAGACCCAGTACTTC
14	once	TRBV5-8	TRBJ1-1	-	CASSYETGRGEAFF	TGTGCCAGCAGCTACGAGACAGGACGGGGTGAAGCTTTCTTT
16	-	TRBV11-2	TRBJ2-5	-	CASSLATWTIQETQYF	TGTGCCAGCAGCTTAGCCACTTGGACTATTCAAGAGACCCAGTACTTC
14	-	TRBV5-1	TRBJ2-5	-	CASTWGGGKETQYF	TGCGCCAGCACCTGGGGTGGGGGAAAAGAGACCCAGTACTTC
14	medium-sized	TRBV27	TRBJ1-2	TRBD1	CASSLQGGNYGYTF	TGTGCCAGCAGTTTACAGGGGGGGAACTATGGCTACACCTTC
15	-	TRBV19	TRBJ1-5	-	CATLLNEGVGQPQHF	TGTGCCACCCTTCTAAACGAGGGGGTCGGTCAGCCCCAGCATTTT
15	-	TRBV7-9	TRBJ2-7	-	CASSFSGLAGLEQYF	TGTGCCAGCAGCTTTTCGGGACTCGCGGGGCTCGAGCAGTACTTC
16	-	TRBV18	TRBJ1-4	TRBD1	CASSPLSRGPGEKLFF	TGTGCCAGCTCACCACTTAGTAGGGGGCCTGGGGAAAAACTGTTTTTT
12	few	TRBV29-1	TRBJ1-3	-	CSVARPGNTIYF	TGCAGCGTTGCCCGGCCTGGAAACACCATATATTTT
14	-	TRBV6-1	TRBJ2-1	TRBD2	CASSELAGSGEQFF	TGTGCCAGCAGTGAGCTAGCGGGGTCGGGTGAGCAGTTCTTC
17	-	TRBV19	TRBJ1-5	-	CASSDNIGDSSNQPQHF	TGTGCCAGTAGTGATAATATAGGGGATTCTAGCAATCAGCCCCAGCATTTT
15	-	TRBV6-6	TRBJ2-3	TRBD2	CASKEGGEGTDTQYF	TGTGCCAGCAAGGAGGGAGGGGAGGGCACAGATACGCAGTATTTT
18	medium-sized	TRBV7-3	TRBJ2-3	TRBD2	CASSLTVRSGGSTDTQYF	TGTGCCAGCAGCTTAACGGTCCGAAGCGGGGGCAGCACAGATACGCAGTATTTT
15	-	TRBV7-2	TRBJ2-2	-	CASSLNRPNTGELFF	TGTGCCAGCAGCTTAAACAGGCCTAACACCGGGGAGCTGTTTTTT
14	-	TRBV5-6	TRBJ1-6	TRBD1	CASSYPTGESPLHF	TGTGCCAGCAGCTATCCGACAGGGGAATCACCCCTCCACTTT
15	-	TRBV5-4	TRBJ1-1	TRBD1	CASSLASGGGTEAFF	TGTGCCAGCAGCTTGGCTTCAGGGGGGGGTACTGAAGCTTTCTTT
14	-	TRBV6-5	TRBJ1-4	-	CASSSGRQNEKLFF	TGTGCCAGCAGCTCGGGACGGCAGAATGAAAAACTGTTTTTT
12	-	TRBV15	TRBJ1-5	-	CATSMQGQPQHF	TGTGCCACCAGCATGCAGGGTCAGCCCCAGCATTTT
16	once	TRBV29-1	TRBJ2-7	-	CSVEDLRDGTPDEQYF	TGCAGCGTTGAAGATCTTAGAGACGGGACACCGGACGAGCAGTACTTC
16	-	TRBV10-3	TRBJ2-2	TRBD1	CAISPGQGAGSGELFF	TGTGCCATCAGCCCCGGACAGGGGGCGGGTTCCGGGGAGCTGTTTTTT
16	-	TRBV18	TRBJ1-1	-	CASSPPGAKMNTEAFF	TGTGCCAGCTCACCTCCGGGGGCGAAGATGAACACTGAAGCTTTCTTT
15	-	TRBV10-2	TRBJ2-3	-	CASSQSRQITDTQYF	TGCGCCAGCAGTCAATCGCGCCAGATCACAGATACGCAGTATTTT
15	-	TRBV5-5	TRBJ1-5	-	CASSIAGTPDQPQHF	TGTGCCAGCAGCATCGCCGGGACACCGGATCAGCCCCAGCATTTT
15	-	TRBV5-1	TRBJ1-2	TRBD1	CASSLETGKDYGYTF	TGCGCCAGCAGCTTGGAGACAGGGAAGGACTATGGCTACACCTTC
11	-	TRBV2	TRBJ1-1	-	CASSGSLEAFF	TGTGCCAGCAGTGGGAGTCTTGAAGCTTTCTTT